The entry below describes one T cell receptor beta chain. This specimen belongs to a study of shared clonotypes between healthy human individuals. Some clones are missing from TCRdb's copy, which holds only in-frame ones; the method was immunoSEQ multiplex PCR. The data show 950,000 to 1,300,000 clones, with more than 60% seen just once and 1.5% held by the top ten. Trimming shortened V by 5 bases and J by 3 bases, and 13 bases separated the two germline ends. The CDR3 spans 14 residues. Germline CDR1 and CDR2: MNHEY and SVGAGI. The chain links TRBV6-5 to TRBJ1-2, with D perhaps matching TRBD1 (5 bases). Source material: memory CD4+ T cells sorted from blood. As for subset: CD45RA-negative fraction. This TCR derives from a man between 18 and 35 years old in good health. The CDR3 region has the DNA TGTGCCAGCAGTCCGGTACTGGGGGACTATGGCTACACCTTC. Protein sequence: CASSPVLGDYGYTF.